A selection of T cell receptor beta chains follows, all from one sample in a study of vaccination and CD4 T cells after COVID-19. Their recognized antigens are unknown. TCRdb re-called the PCR reads through MiXCR, storing one row per CDR3 protein. The data show around 13,000 distinct CDR3 sequences, around 61% seen once. The sample comprised CD4+ T cells from blood, cultured in vitro. The receptors come from a human donor who had recovered from COVID-19. Both conserved end residues are part of each CDR3. D genes are given only for firm matches. The size of a clone is reported for some rows only, either as once, few or many, or as a class for expanded clones.

TRBJ1-1	TRBV6-5	few	TRBD1	CASSYSMDRAWNTEAFF	TGTGCCAGCAGTTACTCGATGGACAGGGCTTGGAACACTGAAGCTTTCTTT
TRBJ1-5	TRBV11-2	NA	NA	CASSLERFNQPQHF	TGTGCCAGCAGCTTAGAAAGGTTCAATCAGCCCCAGCATTTT
TRBJ1-5	TRBV27	few	TRBD1	CASSLIGGLAGGSPQHF	TGTGCCAGCAGTTTAATTGGCGGCTTGGCAGGGGGCTCGCCCCAGCATTTT
TRBJ2-6	TRBV21-1	NA	NA	CASRRDNSGANVLTF	TGTGCCAGCAGGAGGGATAACTCTGGGGCCAACGTCCTGACTTTC
TRBJ1-1	TRBV20-1	NA	TRBD1	CSALGTALEGAFF	TGCAGTGCTCTTGGGACAGCCCTTGAGGGAGCTTTCTTT
TRBJ1-1	TRBV19	few	NA	CATGGAMNTEAFF	TGTGCCACTGGGGGGGCCATGAACACTGAAGCTTTCTTT
TRBJ2-5	TRBV10-3	NA	NA	CAIRGVGPETQYF	TGTGCCATCAGGGGGGTAGGGCCCGAGACCCAGTACTTC
TRBJ2-3	TRBV11-2	NA	TRBD2	CASSLTGTSGTSTDTQYF	TGTGCCAGCAGTCTAACCGGGACTAGCGGGACTAGCACAGATACGCAGTATTTT
TRBJ2-5	TRBV7-3	NA	NA	CASSLLRGETQYF	TGTGCCAGCAGCTTACTAAGGGGGGAGACCCAGTACTTC
TRBJ2-7	TRBV11-2	NA	NA	CASSPFPYEQYF	TGTGCCAGCAGCCCTTTTCCCTACGAGCAGTACTTC
TRBJ2-1	TRBV6-2/TRBV6-3	once	TRBD2	CASSYARRLASHEQFF	TGTGCCAGCAGTTACGCAAGGCGACTAGCATCCCATGAGCAGTTCTTC
TRBJ1-2	TRBV19	NA	TRBD1	CASTPSDRAYGYTF	TGTGCCAGTACCCCCTCCGACAGGGCCTATGGCTACACCTTC
TRBJ1-5	TRBV7-2	NA	TRBD1	CASSQSTGRNQPQHF	TGTGCCAGCAGCCAGTCGACAGGGCGAAATCAGCCCCAGCATTTT
TRBJ2-2	TRBV30	NA	NA	CAWSGLRGGELFF	TGTGCCTGGAGTGGTTTGAGGGGCGGGGAGCTGTTTTTT